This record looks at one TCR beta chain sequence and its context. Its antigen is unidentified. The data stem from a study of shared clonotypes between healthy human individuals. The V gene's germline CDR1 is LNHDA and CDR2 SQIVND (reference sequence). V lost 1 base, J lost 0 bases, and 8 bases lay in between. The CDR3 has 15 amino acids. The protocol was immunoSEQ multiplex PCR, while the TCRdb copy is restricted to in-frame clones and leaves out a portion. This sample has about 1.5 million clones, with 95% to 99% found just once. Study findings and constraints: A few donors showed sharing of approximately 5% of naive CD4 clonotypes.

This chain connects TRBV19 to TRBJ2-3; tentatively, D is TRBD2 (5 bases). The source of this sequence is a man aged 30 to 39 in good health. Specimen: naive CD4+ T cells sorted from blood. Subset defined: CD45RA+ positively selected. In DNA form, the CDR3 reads TGTGCCAGTAGTATAGGAAGCGGCAGCACAGATACGCAGTATTTT. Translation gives CASSIGSGSTDTQYF.